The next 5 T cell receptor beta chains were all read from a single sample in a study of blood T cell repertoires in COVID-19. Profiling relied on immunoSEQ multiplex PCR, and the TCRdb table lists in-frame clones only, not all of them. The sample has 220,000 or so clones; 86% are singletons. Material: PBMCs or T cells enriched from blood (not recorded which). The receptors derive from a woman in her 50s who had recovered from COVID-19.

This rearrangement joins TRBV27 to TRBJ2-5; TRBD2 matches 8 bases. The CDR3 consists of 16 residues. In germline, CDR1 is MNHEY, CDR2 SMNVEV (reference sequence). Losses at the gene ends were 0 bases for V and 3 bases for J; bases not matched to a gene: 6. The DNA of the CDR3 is TGTGCCAGCAGTTTATCCGGGAGGGGAACTAAAGAGACCCAGTACTTC. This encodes CASSLSGRGTKETQYF.

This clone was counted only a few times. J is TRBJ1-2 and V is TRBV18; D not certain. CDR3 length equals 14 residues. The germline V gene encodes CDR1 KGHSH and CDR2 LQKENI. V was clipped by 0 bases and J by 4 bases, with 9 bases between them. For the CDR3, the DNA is TGTGCCAGCTCACCACCGCTTGAGGGCTATGGCTACACCTTC. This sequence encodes CASSPPLEGYGYTF.

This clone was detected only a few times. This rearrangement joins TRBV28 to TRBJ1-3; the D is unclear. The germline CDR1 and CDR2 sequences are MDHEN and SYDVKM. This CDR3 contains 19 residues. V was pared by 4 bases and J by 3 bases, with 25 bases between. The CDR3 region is CASSSYGHEVAGFGNTIYF. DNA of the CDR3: TGTGCCAGCAGTTCTTATGGCCATGAAGTCGCAGGCTTTGGAAACACCATATATTTT.

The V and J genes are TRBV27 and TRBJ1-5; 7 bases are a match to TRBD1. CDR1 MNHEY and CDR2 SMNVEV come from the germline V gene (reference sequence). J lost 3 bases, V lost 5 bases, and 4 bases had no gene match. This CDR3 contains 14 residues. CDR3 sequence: CASSMTGNNQPQHF. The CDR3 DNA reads TGTGCCAGCAGTATGACAGGGAACAATCAGCCCCAGCATTTT.

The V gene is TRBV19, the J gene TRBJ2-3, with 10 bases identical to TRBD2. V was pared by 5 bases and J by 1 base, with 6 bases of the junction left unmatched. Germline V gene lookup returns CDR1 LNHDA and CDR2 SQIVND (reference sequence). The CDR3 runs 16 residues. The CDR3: CASSFPAGGGTDTQYF. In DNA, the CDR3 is TGTGCCAGTAGTTTTCCAGCGGGAGGGGGCACAGATACGCAGTATTTT.